Below are 26 T cell receptor beta chains sequenced from a single sample in a study of cytomegalovirus exposure and HLA in healthy donors. Using immunoSEQ multiplex PCR, the repertoire was profiled, and TCRdb retains in-frame clones only, with some absent. The sample has 150,000 to 200,000 clones; 86% are singletons. Sequenced: PBMCs. The receptors stem from a woman in her late teens or twenties in good health and CMV-seronegative.

The rearrangement uses TRBV18 and TRBJ1-2; D perhaps matches TRBD1 (5 bases). The V end lost 3 bases, the J end lost 4 bases, and 15 bases lay between the germline ends. From germline, CDR1 is KGHSH and CDR2 LQKENI. The CDR3 is 15 amino acids. The CDR3 protein is CASSPLITGSYGYTF. Written as DNA, the CDR3 is TGTGCCAGCTCACCTCTAATAACAGGATCCTATGGCTACACCTTC.

V and J are TRBV12-5 and TRBJ1-6, with D perhaps TRBD1 (5 bases). The V gene's germline CDR1 is LGHNT and CDR2 FRNRAP. The CDR3 has 15 amino acids. The V end was cut by 1 base, the J end by 6 bases, with 10 bases between. CDR3 loop: CASGLGTTGNSPLHF. CDR3 in DNA: TGTGCTAGTGGTTTGGGCACCACAGGTAATTCACCCCTCCACTTT.

V gene TRBV5-6 combines with J gene TRBJ2-2; D possibly corresponds to TRBD1 (5 bases). The CDR3 covers 14 residues. V lost 2 bases to trimming and J lost 4 bases, with 9 bases between them. Germline V gene data show CDR1 as SGHDT and CDR2 as YYEEEE. CDR3 nucleotide sequence: TGTGCCAGCAGCTTCGGTGGGGCCACCGGGGAGCTGTTTTTT. Protein: CASSFGGATGELFF.

This sequence joins TRBV30 and TRBJ2-3, with D possibly matching TRBD2 (6 bases). Germline CDR1 is GTSNPN and CDR2 is SVGIG (reference sequence). The CDR3 sequence is 13 residues long. The V end was cut by 3 bases, the J end by 9 bases, with 16 bases between. In DNA form, the CDR3 reads TGTGCCTGGAGCTCCGGGACTCAGAGCACGCAGTATTTT. Translation: CAWSSGTQSTQYF.

The CDR3 sequence: CASNPPGGYSGANVLTF. CDR3 nucleotides: TGTGCCAGCAACCCTCCCGGGGGTTACTCTGGGGCCAACGTCCTGACTTTC. The gene calls are TRBV2 and TRBJ2-6; TRBD2 might be the D (6 bases). Germline V lookup: CDR1 SNHLY, CDR2 FYNNEI. V dropped 7 bases and J dropped 0 bases, with 16 bases sitting between them. The CDR3 runs to 17 residues.

This rearrangement joins TRBV10-2 to TRBJ1-1; D might be TRBD1 (6 bases). From germline, CDR1 is WSHSY and CDR2 SAAADI. V dropped 4 bases and J dropped 4 bases, with 7 bases sitting between them. The length of the CDR3 is 12 residues. CDR3 bases: TGCGCCAGCAGTGTGGGGGCCACTGAAGCTTTCTTT. Amino acid sequence: CASSVGATEAFF.

This chain uses TRBV14 with TRBJ1-6; D call uncertain. Per germline, CDR1 SGHDN and CDR2 FVKESK. Trimming stripped 0 bases from V and 8 bases from J, with 11 bases between. This CDR3 has 15 residues. The CDR3 is CASSQERGVYSPLHF. CDR3 coding DNA: TGTGCCAGCAGCCAAGAGCGGGGTGTCTATTCACCCCTCCACTTT.

V is TRBV9 and J is TRBJ2-1; unclear D gene. The CDR3 sequence is 13 residues long. Germline V gives CDR1 SGDLS, CDR2 YYNGEE. V gave up 0 bases and J gave up 9 bases, with 10 bases separating them. The CDR3 is CASSVVAHGEQFF. As DNA, the CDR3 is TGTGCCAGCAGCGTAGTGGCTCATGGTGAGCAGTTCTTC.

This rearrangement joins TRBV30 to TRBJ2-1, with 11 positions matching TRBD2. Germline V gene lookup returns CDR1 GTSNPN and CDR2 SVGIG (reference sequence). J lost 9 bases, V lost 0 bases, and 10 bases had no gene match. This CDR3 is built from 16 residues. CDR3 loop: CAWSVRDLAGGREQFF. For the CDR3, the DNA is TGTGCCTGGAGTGTACGGGATCTAGCGGGGGGACGTGAGCAGTTCTTC.

V and J are TRBV15 and TRBJ1-2, with TRBD1 matching 11 bases. Germline CDR1 LNHNV, CDR2 YYDKDF (reference sequence). This CDR3 region has 15 residues. V trimming: 4 bases; J trimming: 7 bases; junction bases outside the gene matches: 8. The CDR3, as DNA: TGTGCCACCAGCACCCGGGACAGGGGGTTAGGTGGCTACACCTTC. It is translated as CATSTRDRGLGGYTF.

J is TRBJ1-1 and V is TRBV27, with 7 bases matching TRBD1. V lost 5 bases to trimming and J lost 3 bases; unmatched junction nucleotides: 6. This CDR3 has 14 residues. Per germline, CDR1 MNHEY and CDR2 SMNVEV (reference sequence). The CDR3 spells CASSPRGLYTEAFF. CDR3 in DNA: TGTGCCAGCAGTCCTAGGGGGCTGTACACTGAAGCTTTCTTT.

CDR3 loop: CASSRMGQARSGYTF. The CDR3 DNA follows: TGTGCCAGCAGTCGAATGGGACAGGCTCGTTCAGGCTACACCTTC. This rearrangement joins TRBV6-5 to TRBJ1-2; 8 bases line up with TRBD1. The germline gives CDR1 MNHEY, CDR2 SVGAGI. V was clipped by 5 bases and J by 8 bases; unmatched bases: 13. The CDR3 is made up of 15 amino acids.

The chain employs TRBV7-2 and TRBJ2-1; 7 bases are a match to TRBD1. J lost 5 bases, V lost 6 bases, and 10 bases had no gene match. The CDR3 totals 15 residues. Germline assignment: CDR1 SGHTA and CDR2 FQGNSA. The CDR3 DNA reads TGTGCCAGCAGTTTTTGGGGGACAGAGAACAATGAGCAGTTCTTC. Its protein product is CASSFWGTENNEQFF.

The genes are TRBV7-7 and TRBJ2-1, with 7 bases fitting TRBD2. The ends lost 5 bases at V and 9 bases at J; junction bases unmatched: 7. This CDR3 comprises 13 residues. Germline CDR1 is SSHAT and CDR2 is FNYEAQ (reference sequence). The CDR3 protein is CASSPSTSSEQFF. CDR3 nucleotide sequence: TGTGCCAGCAGCCCGTCGACTAGCTCTGAGCAGTTCTTC.

In DNA form, the CDR3 reads TGCAGTGCCGGTAGCTCCTACGAGCAGTACTTC. Its translation: CSAGSSYEQYF. V usage is TRBV20-1 and J usage is TRBJ2-7; D gene unclear. Per germline, CDR1 DFQATT and CDR2 SNEGSKA (reference sequence). CDR3 length: 11 residues. Trimming took off 6 bases at V and 0 bases at J, with 6 bases between the two ends.

This rearrangement joins TRBV27 to TRBJ2-3, with 11 positions matching TRBD2. CDR3 length: 14 amino acids. Germline CDR1 MNHEY, CDR2 SMNVEV (reference sequence). After removal of 0 bases from V and 13 bases from J, the junction contained 6 bases not matched to a gene. CDR3 in DNA: TGTGCCAGCAGTTTATCTTTAGCGGGAGGGGGAGAGTATTTT. Translated: CASSLSLAGGGEYF.

The rearrangement uses TRBV7-8 and TRBJ1-5; the match to TRBD1 covers 10 bases. Looked up from germline, CDR1 is SGHVS and CDR2 is FQNEAQ. The CDR3 loop spans 16 amino acids. V was pared by 1 base and J by 4 bases, with 4 bases of the junction left unmatched. CDR3 in DNA: TGTGCCAGCAGCTTAGTAGGGACAGGGGAGAATCAGCCCCAGCATTTT. Translating gives CASSLVGTGENQPQHF.

This rearrangement joins TRBV7-8 to TRBJ1-3; 10 bases are a match to TRBD1. This CDR3 is built from 16 residues. The J segment lost 7 bases and the V segment lost 1 base, leaving 7 bases of the junction unmatched. The germline gives CDR1 SGHVS, CDR2 FQNEAQ. CDR3 residues: CASSLGGQGLWNTIYF. CDR3 coding DNA: TGTGCCAGCAGCTTAGGGGGACAGGGGTTATGGAACACCATATATTTT.

This chain links TRBV5-8 with TRBJ1-1; TRBD1 is a possible D gene (5 bases). The CDR3 spans 15 residues. V was shortened by 5 bases and J by 0 bases, with 14 bases between the two germline ends. In germline, CDR1 is SGHTS, CDR2 YDEGEE. The CDR3 here is CASRPGGQLNTEAFF. For the CDR3, the DNA is TGTGCCAGCAGACCGGGAGGACAATTGAACACTGAAGCTTTCTTT.

J is TRBJ2-1 and V is TRBV6-1, with 7 bases matching TRBD2. CDR3 length: 15 residues. V lost 3 bases, J lost 2 bases, and 4 bases stayed unmatched. CDR1 MNHNS and CDR2 SASEGT come from the germline V gene. CDR3 sequence: CASSEGAGTYNEQFF. The CDR3 nucleotides read TGTGCCAGCAGTGAGGGAGCGGGGACCTACAATGAGCAGTTCTTC.

This rearrangement joins TRBV19 to TRBJ1-2, with D maybe TRBD1 (6 bases). CDR1 is LNHDA and CDR2 is SQIVND in the germline V gene (reference sequence). The CDR3 runs 13 residues. Trimming took off 6 bases at V and 8 bases at J, with 16 bases between the two ends. CDR3 DNA sequence: TGTGCCAGTAGAGCCGGGCAGGACAGCGGCTACACCTTC. Its protein is CASRAGQDSGYTF.

This chain connects TRBV19 to TRBJ1-2; maybe TRBD1 (6 bases). V was shortened by 5 bases and J by 4 bases, with 14 bases between the two germline ends. Germline V gene lookup returns CDR1 LNHDA and CDR2 SQIVND (reference sequence). The CDR3 extends over 14 amino acids. CDR3 residues: CASSPPGGRYGYTF. The CDR3 DNA reads as TGTGCCAGTAGTCCCCCCGGGGGGCGCTATGGCTACACCTTC.

The V and J genes are TRBV7-9 and TRBJ1-1, with D hard to call. The V end was cut by 5 bases, the J end by 4 bases, with 14 bases between. The CDR3 totals 14 residues. Germline CDR1 reads SEHNR; CDR2 reads FQNEAQ (reference sequence). CDR3 loop: CASSPTQVGTEAFF. Here the CDR3 DNA reads TGTGCCAGCAGCCCAACTCAGGTGGGCACTGAAGCTTTCTTT.

The chain carries TRBV21-1 and TRBJ2-7; the table's D call TRBD1 went unverified against the DNA. TRBV21-1 is a documented pseudogene. The CDR3 runs 17 residues. This CDR3 is CASSKADRTAGSYEQYF. CDR3 in DNA: TGTGCCAGCAGCAAAGCCGACAGGACAGCCGGATCCTACGAGCAGTACTTC.

The genes are TRBV2 and TRBJ1-2; D gene ambiguous. The V gene's germline CDR1 is SNHLY and CDR2 FYNNEI. The CDR3 covers 16 residues. V lost 7 bases, J lost 0 bases, and 18 bases lay in between. CDR3 nucleotide sequence: TGTGCCAGCACACAGAATAGAGAACTTACTAACTATGGCTACACCTTC. It specifies CASTQNRELTNYGYTF.

This clone occurred once. The rearrangement uses TRBV30 and TRBJ1-5; D ambiguous. The V end was cut by 6 bases, the J end by 6 bases, with 18 bases between. CDR1 GTSNPN and CDR2 SVGIG come from the germline V gene (reference sequence). CDR3 size: 14 residues. In nucleotides, the CDR3 is TGTGCCTGTCAACGGACCGGGGATGCTCAGCCCCAGCATTTT. It codes for CACQRTGDAQPQHF.